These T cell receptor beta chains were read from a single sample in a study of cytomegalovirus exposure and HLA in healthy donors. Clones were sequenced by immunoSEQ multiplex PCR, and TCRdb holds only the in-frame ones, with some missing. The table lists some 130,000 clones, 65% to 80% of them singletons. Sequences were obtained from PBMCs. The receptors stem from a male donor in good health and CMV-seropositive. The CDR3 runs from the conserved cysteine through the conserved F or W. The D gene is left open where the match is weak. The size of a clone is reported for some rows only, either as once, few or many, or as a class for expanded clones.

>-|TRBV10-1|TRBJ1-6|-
CASSAGCSSGRHNSPLHF
TGCGCCAGCAGTGCGGGGTGCAGTAGCGGCCGTCATAATTCACCCCTCCACTTT
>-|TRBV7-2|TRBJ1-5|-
CASSLGQGNQPQHF
TGTGCCAGCAGCTTAGGACAGGGCAATCAGCCCCAGCATTTT
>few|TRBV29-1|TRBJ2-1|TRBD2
CSVGRVAGLSEQFF
TGCAGCGTGGGGAGGGTAGCGGGGTTGAGTGAGCAGTTCTTC
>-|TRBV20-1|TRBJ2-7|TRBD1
CSAWDRGEQYF
TGCAGTGCGTGGGACAGGGGGGAGCAGTACTTC
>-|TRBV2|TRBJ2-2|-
CASSVLGNTGELFF
TGTGCCAGCAGTGTTCTCGGTAACACCGGGGAGCTGTTTTTT
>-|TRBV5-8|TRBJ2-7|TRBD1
CASSFIKPESGTVNYEQYF
TGTGCCAGCAGCTTTATAAAGCCTGAATCCGGGACAGTAAACTACGAGCAGTACTTC
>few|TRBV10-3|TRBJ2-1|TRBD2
CAISDERGDPYNEQFF
TGTGCCATCAGTGACGAACGGGGGGACCCATACAATGAGCAGTTCTTC
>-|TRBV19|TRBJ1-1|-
CASSNRDLNTEAFF
TGTGCCAGTAGTAACAGGGATTTGAACACTGAAGCTTTCTTT
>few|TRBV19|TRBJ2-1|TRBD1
CASRTTGVNNEQFF
TGTGCCAGTAGAACTACAGGGGTCAATAATGAGCAGTTCTTC
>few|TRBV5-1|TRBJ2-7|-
CASSLNDRPSYEQYF
TGCGCCAGCAGCTTGAATGACAGGCCCTCCTACGAGCAGTACTTC
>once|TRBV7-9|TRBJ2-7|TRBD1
CASSFPLTGPHEQYF
TGTGCCAGCAGCTTTCCTCTGACAGGGCCCCACGAGCAGTACTTC
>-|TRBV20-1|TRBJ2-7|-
CSARLVHEQYF
TGCAGTGCTAGACTAGTTCACGAGCAGTACTTC
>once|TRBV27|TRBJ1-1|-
CASSRGNTEAFF
TGTGCCAGCAGCCGGGGGAACACTGAAGCTTTCTTT
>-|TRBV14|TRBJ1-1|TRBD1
CASSPQLDRAEAFF
TGTGCCAGCAGCCCGCAACTGGACAGGGCTGAAGCTTTCTTT
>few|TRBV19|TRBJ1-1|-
CASYEGNQNTEAFF
TGTGCCAGTTACGAGGGTAACCAGAACACTGAAGCTTTCTTT
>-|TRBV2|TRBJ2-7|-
CASSTGKGAYEQYF
TGTGCCAGCAGTACTGGAAAAGGGGCCTACGAGCAGTACTTC
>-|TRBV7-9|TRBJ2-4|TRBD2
CAIDVSGSSGAKNIQYF
TGTGCCATAGACGTTAGCGGGTCCTCGGGGGCCAAAAACATTCAGTACTTC
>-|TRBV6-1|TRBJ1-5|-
CASSELQGLNQPQHF
TGTGCCAGCAGTGAACTCCAGGGTTTGAATCAGCCCCAGCATTTT
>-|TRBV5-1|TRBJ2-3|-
CASSLSRGGGRDTQYF
TGCGCCAGCAGCTTGTCTAGAGGCGGGGGCCGGGATACGCAGTATTTT
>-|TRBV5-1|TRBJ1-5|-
CASSLEGRGPQHF
TGCGCCAGCAGCTTGGAGGGGAGGGGCCCCCAGCATTTT
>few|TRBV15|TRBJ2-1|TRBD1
CATSRPRGGLNNEQFF
TGTGCCACCAGCAGGCCTCGAGGGGGCCTAAACAATGAGCAGTTCTTC
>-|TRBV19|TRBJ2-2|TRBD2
CASSMGGDTGELFF
TGTGCCAGTAGTATGGGAGGGGACACCGGGGAGCTGTTTTTT
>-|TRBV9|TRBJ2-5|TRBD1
CASSVGQGQETQYF
TGTGCCAGCAGCGTGGGACAGGGTCAAGAGACCCAGTACTTC
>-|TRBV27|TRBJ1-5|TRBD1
CASSSQGGNQPQHF
TGTGCCAGCAGTTCTCAGGGGGGCAATCAGCCCCAGCATTTT
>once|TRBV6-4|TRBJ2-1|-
CASSDSGLAEYNEQFF
TGTGCCAGCAGTGACTCCGGACTGGCGGAGTACAATGAGCAGTTCTTC
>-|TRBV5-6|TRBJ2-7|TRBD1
CASSFGQGSYEQYF
TGTGCCAGCAGCTTCGGACAGGGTTCCTACGAGCAGTACTTC
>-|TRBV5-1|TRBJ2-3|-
CASSLASSSTDTQYF
TGCGCCAGCAGCTTGGCGTCTAGCTCCACAGATACGCAGTATTTT
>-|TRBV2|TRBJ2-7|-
CASSERGGSYEQYF
TGTGCCAGCAGTGAACGGGGAGGCTCCTACGAGCAGTACTTC
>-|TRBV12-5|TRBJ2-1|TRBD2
CASGFSRGGLNEQFF
TGTGCTAGTGGTTTCTCTCGGGGGGGCCTCAATGAGCAGTTCTTC